The clone carrying this TCR beta chain was seen many times. Its antigen is unknown. CDR1 and CDR2 (germline): SGDLS, YYNGEE. The length of the CDR3 is 15 residues. V lost 6 bases, J lost 2 bases, and 16 bases lay in between. The record originates from a study of breast tumors, draining lymph nodes, adjacent tissues. Study-wide points: Compared with basal-like, luminal-like tumors shared significantly more repertoire with nontumor tissue.

TCRdb reprocessed the multiplex PCR reads with MiXCR, giving one entry per CDR3 protein. Of more than 6,500 distinct CDR3 sequences in the sample, around two fifths are singletons; the top ten hold 42%. Sequencing was performed on tumor-adjacent breast tissue. The chain is built from TRBV9 and TRBJ2-3; D remains ambiguous. The clonotype originates from a female donor with breast cancer. Some clones in this sample may be carry-over from other donors' samples. CDR3: CASTLLSSDTDTQYF. DNA of the CDR3: TGTGCCAGCACCCTACTAAGCTCCGACACAGATACGCAGTATTTT.